The clone carrying this T cell receptor (beta chain) was recorded many times. From RNA, the CDR3 regions of TCR beta chains were amplified and sequenced. HTBI-primed RT-PCR formed the first round, and a multiplex PCR formed the second. TCRdb re-called the multiplex PCR reads through MiXCR, storing one row per CDR3 protein. The sample has over a million distinct CDR3 sequences, about 40% seen once. The data are from a study of Graves' ophthalmopathy and Graves' hyperthyroidism. Study background: No ophthalmopathy within 18 months of follow-up signified stable hyperthyroidism.

Enrolled hyperthyroidism patients had a new diagnosis, a duration under 2 months, and an age of 18 to 65. The germline V and J ends were trimmed by 2 bases and 6 bases, with 16 bases remaining between them. Germline V gives CDR1 SNHLY, CDR2 FYNNEI. This CDR3 region has 15 residues. The TCR sequence derives from an adult man with Graves' hyperthyroidism. Sequencing was done on a sample of peripheral blood or thyroid tissue (not recorded which). V usage is TRBV2 and J usage is TRBJ1-1; D remains unclear. In nucleotides, the CDR3 is TGTGCCAGCAGTGAATCGGGTCTCGCGACGGCTGAAGCTTTCTTT. Its translation is CASSESGLATAEAFF.